The 2 T cell receptor beta chains listed next were all sequenced from one sample in a study of blood T cell repertoires in COVID-19. Clones were sequenced by immunoSEQ multiplex PCR, and TCRdb holds only the in-frame ones, with some missing. The top ten clones hold 7% to 7.5% of a sample with 150,000 to 200,000 clones, 70% to 90% of them seen once. Sequencing input: peripheral blood. These receptor sequences come from an elderly woman in a cohort sampled during active or convalescent COVID-19.

The chain combines TRBV5-4 with TRBJ2-7; 9 bases match TRBD1. V shed 1 base and J 0 bases; nucleotides not matched to a gene: 5. This CDR3 is built from 16 residues. Germline loops: CDR1 SGHNT, CDR2 YYREEE (reference sequence). Here the CDR3 reads CASSLPGQGSSYEQYF. The CDR3 region has the DNA TGTGCCAGCAGCTTGCCGGGACAGGGTAGCTCCTACGAGCAGTACTTC.

V usage is TRBV7-9 and J usage is TRBJ2-3; 14 bases align to TRBD2. Germline V lookup: CDR1 SEHNR, CDR2 FQNEAQ (reference sequence). This CDR3 comprises 18 residues. V dropped 3 bases and J dropped 2; count of bases not matched to a gene: 7. The CDR3 is CASSFQGLAGGPTDTQYF. The CDR3 DNA follows: TGTGCCAGCAGCTTCCAAGGACTAGCGGGAGGACCCACAGATACGCAGTATTTT.